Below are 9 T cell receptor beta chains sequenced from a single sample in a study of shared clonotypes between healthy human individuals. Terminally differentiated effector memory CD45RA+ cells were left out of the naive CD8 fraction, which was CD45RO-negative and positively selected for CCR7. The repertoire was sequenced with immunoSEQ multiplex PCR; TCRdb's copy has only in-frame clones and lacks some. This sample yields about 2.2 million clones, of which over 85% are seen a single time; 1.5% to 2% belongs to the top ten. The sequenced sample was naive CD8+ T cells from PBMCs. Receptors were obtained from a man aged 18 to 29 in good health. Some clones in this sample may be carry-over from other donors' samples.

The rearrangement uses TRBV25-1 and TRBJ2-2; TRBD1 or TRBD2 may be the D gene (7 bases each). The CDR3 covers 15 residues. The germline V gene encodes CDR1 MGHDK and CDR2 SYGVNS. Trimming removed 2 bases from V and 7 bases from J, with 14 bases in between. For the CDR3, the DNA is TGTGCCAGCAGTGAAGGGAGGGGGCAGGACGGGGAGCTGTTTTTT. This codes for CASSEGRGQDGELFF.

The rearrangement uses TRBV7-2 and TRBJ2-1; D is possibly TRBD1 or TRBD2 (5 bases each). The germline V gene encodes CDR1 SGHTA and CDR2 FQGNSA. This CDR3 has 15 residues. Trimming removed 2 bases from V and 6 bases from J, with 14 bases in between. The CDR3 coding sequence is TGTGCCAGCAGCTTACCGCAGGGCGGAGGCAATGAGCAGTTCTTC. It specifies CASSLPQGGGNEQFF.

The CDR3 is CASIFLGASNTGELFF. The CDR3 DNA reads TGTGCCAGCATCTTTCTGGGGGCCAGTAACACCGGGGAGCTGTTTTTT. This chain connects TRBV28 to TRBJ2-2; tentatively, D is TRBD1 (6 bases). V lost 7 bases and J 2 bases, leaving 17 bases between the germline ends. Germline CDR1 is MDHEN and CDR2 is SYDVKM. CDR3 size: 16 residues.

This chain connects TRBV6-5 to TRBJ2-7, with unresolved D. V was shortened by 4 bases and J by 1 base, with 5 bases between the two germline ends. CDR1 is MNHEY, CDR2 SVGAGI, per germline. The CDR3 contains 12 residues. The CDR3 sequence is CASSWRSYEQYF. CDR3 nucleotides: TGTGCCAGCAGTTGGAGATCCTACGAGCAGTACTTC.

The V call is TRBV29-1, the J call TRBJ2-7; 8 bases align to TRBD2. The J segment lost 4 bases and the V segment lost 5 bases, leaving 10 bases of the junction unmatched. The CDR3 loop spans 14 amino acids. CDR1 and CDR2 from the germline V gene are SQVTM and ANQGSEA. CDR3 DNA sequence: TGCAGCGTTAAACCAGCGGGAGAGTTGTACGAGCAGTACTTC. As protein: CSVKPAGELYEQYF.

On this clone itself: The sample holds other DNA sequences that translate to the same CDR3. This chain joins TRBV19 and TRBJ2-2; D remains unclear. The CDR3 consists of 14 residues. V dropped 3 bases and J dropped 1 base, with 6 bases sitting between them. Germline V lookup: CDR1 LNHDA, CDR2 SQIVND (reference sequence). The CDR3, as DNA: TGTGCCAGTAGTATCCTAGGGAACACCGGGGAGCTGTTTTTT. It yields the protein CASSILGNTGELFF.

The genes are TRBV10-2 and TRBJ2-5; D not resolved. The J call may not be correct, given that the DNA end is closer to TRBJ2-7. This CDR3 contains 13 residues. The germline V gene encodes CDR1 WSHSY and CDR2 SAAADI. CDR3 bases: TGCGCCAGCAGTGCCCAACCCTACTACGAGCAGTACTTC. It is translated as CASSAQPYYEQYF.

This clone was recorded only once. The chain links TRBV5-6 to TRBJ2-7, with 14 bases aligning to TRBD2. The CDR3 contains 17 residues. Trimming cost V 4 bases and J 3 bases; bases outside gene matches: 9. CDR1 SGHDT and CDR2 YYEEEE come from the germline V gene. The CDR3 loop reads CASSTGTSGRNGYEQYF. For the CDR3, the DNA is TGTGCCAGCAGCACCGGGACTAGCGGGAGAAATGGCTACGAGCAGTACTTC.

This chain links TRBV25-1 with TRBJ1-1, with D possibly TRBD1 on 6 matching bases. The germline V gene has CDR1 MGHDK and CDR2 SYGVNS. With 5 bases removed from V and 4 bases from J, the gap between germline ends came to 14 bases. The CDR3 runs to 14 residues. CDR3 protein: CASSHDRMSTEAFF. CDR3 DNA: TGTGCCAGCAGTCACGACAGGATGAGCACTGAAGCTTTCTTT.